Following are 17 T cell receptor beta chains from one sample sequenced in a study of blood T cell repertoires in COVID-19 (dated by TCRdb to 2019 to 2021). Receptors were amplified or captured by the immunoSEQ multiplex PCR assay. Entries here come from immuneACCESS through TCRdb and include only in-frame sequences with V and J called. Some clones fail to appear in such tables; in the studies checked, an unresolved V gene covers under half of the shortfall, and the cause of the remainder is unknown. A total of 70,000 to 75,000 clones appear in this sample, roughly 76% of them only once. In total, the top ten clones hold 20% to 25% of the sample. Sample: peripheral blood. The receptors come from a woman aged 70 to 79 with acute or convalescent COVID-19.

In its sample, this clone was seen once. CDR3 amino acids: CASSQGRGEGYEQYF. The CDR3 DNA is TGTGCCAGCAGCCAAGGGAGGGGCGAAGGCTACGAGCAGTACTTC. The chain combines TRBV11-2 with TRBJ2-7, with TRBD2 matching 7 bases. This CDR3 has 15 amino acids. With V trimmed by 5 bases and J by 3 bases, 10 bases remained unmatched. In germline, CDR1 is SGHAT, CDR2 FQNNGV. The entire variable domain, with the rest obtained from reference TRBV11-2 and TRBJ2-7, is as follows: EAGVAQSPRYKIIEKRQSVAFWCNPISGHATLYWYQQILGQGPKLLIQFQNNGVVDDSQLPKDRFSAERLKGVDSTLKIQPAKLEDSAVYLCASSQGRGEGYEQYFGPGTRLTVT.

The rearrangement links TRBV7-9 to TRBJ2-7, with 11 bases lining up with TRBD2. The CDR3 contains 17 residues. The J segment lost 4 bases and the V segment lost 5 bases, leaving 13 bases of the junction unmatched. Looked up from germline, CDR1 is SEHNR and CDR2 is FQNEAQ (reference sequence). The CDR3 DNA is TGTGCCAGCAGCGGGACATATGGGACTAGCGGATTTTACGAGCAGTACTTC. It encodes CASSGTYGTSGFYEQYF.

The sample holds one count of this clone. The chain combines TRBV7-8 with TRBJ1-2; perhaps TRBD1 as D (5 bases). The CDR3 extends over 14 amino acids. The V and J ends lost 0 bases and 1 base respectively, with 6 bases between them. Germline CDR1 reads SGHVS; CDR2 reads FQNEAQ. The CDR3 region is CASSLAQGNYGYTF. The CDR3 DNA is TGTGCCAGCAGCTTAGCGCAGGGTAACTATGGCTACACCTTC.

V and J are TRBV2 and TRBJ2-7; TRBD1 might be the D (6 bases). This CDR3 comprises 15 residues. Germline CDR1 is SNHLY and CDR2 is FYNNEI. With 2 bases removed from V and 2 bases from J, the gap between germline ends came to 13 bases. CDR3 sequence: CASSERIQGPYEQYF. CDR3 DNA: TGTGCCAGCAGTGAAAGAATACAGGGCCCCTACGAGCAGTACTTC.

This clone was detected only a few times. The chain uses TRBV30 and TRBJ1-5; a possible D gene is TRBD1 (5 bases). The CDR3 has 14 amino acids. Between the trimmed V and J ends, which lost 3 bases and 4 bases, there was a span of 13 bases. Germline lookup yields CDR1 GTSNPN and CDR2 SVGIG (reference sequence). CDR3 DNA: TGTGCCTGGAGCCTCGGGCAGGGAAATCAGCCCCAGCATTTT. Translated: CAWSLGQGNQPQHF.

The V and J genes are TRBV7-9 and TRBJ1-2; D is possibly TRBD1 (5 bases). The CDR3 extends over 13 amino acids. Germline loops: CDR1 SEHNR, CDR2 FQNEAQ (reference sequence). V was clipped by 3 bases and J by 2 bases, with 7 bases between them. As DNA, the CDR3 is TGTGCCAGCAGCTTCGGGGGGAACTATGGCTACACCTTC. As protein: CASSFGGNYGYTF.

This chain connects TRBV5-1 to TRBJ1-2, with D maybe TRBD1 (6 bases). Germline V CDR1 and CDR2: SGHRS, YFSETQ. The V gene lost 0 bases and the J gene lost 0 bases, with 9 bases spanning the gap. This CDR3 is built from 15 residues. CDR3 sequence: CASSLATGANYGYTF. The CDR3, as DNA: TGCGCCAGCAGCTTGGCGACAGGTGCTAACTATGGCTACACCTTC.

V usage is TRBV3-1 (or the pseudogene TRBV3-2) and J usage is TRBJ1-2; a weak D match, TRBD1 (5 bases). Looked up from germline, CDR1 is LGHDT and CDR2 is YNNKEL (reference sequence). Trimming took off 5 bases at V and 5 bases at J, with 12 bases between the two ends. The CDR3 spans 13 residues. The CDR3 loop is CASSIGHVYGYTF. In nucleotides, the CDR3 is TGTGCCAGCAGCATAGGACACGTTTATGGCTACACCTTC.

This clone was detected once. The CDR3 spells CASSESDRGRNSPLHF. CDR3 nucleotide sequence: TGCGCCAGCAGTGAGTCGGACAGGGGCCGTAATTCACCCCTCCACTTT. The J gene is TRBJ1-6, the V gene TRBV10-2, with TRBD1 matching over 9 bases. This CDR3 has 16 amino acids. Per germline, CDR1 WSHSY and CDR2 SAAADI. Trimming at V came to 0 bases and at J to 6 bases, leaving 3 bases not matched to a gene.

CDR3 protein: CASSSRYEQYF. CDR3 DNA sequence: TGTGCCAGCAGTTCCCGGTACGAGCAGTACTTC. V usage is TRBV6-6 and J usage is TRBJ2-7; no clear D gene. This CDR3 region has 11 residues. CDR1 MNHNY and CDR2 SVGAGI come from the germline V gene (reference sequence). V lost 4 bases, J lost 4 bases, and 5 bases lay in between.

V usage is TRBV12-5 and J usage is TRBJ1-1; D not certain. V lost 1 base, J lost 1 base, and 4 bases lay in between. The CDR3 is 13 amino acids. Germline values: CDR1 LGHNT, CDR2 FRNRAP. Written as DNA, the CDR3 is TGTGCTAGTGGTTTGGGAGGGAACACTGAAGCTTTCTTT. It encodes CASGLGGNTEAFF.

The chain couples TRBV29-1 to TRBJ2-1; TRBD2 matches at 9 bases. CDR3 size: 15 residues. V gave up 7 bases and J gave up 2 bases; unmatched junction bases: 9. Germline V gene data show CDR1 as SQVTM and CDR2 as ANQGSEA. CDR3 sequence: CSAQRASGTYNEQFF. CDR3 coding DNA: TGCAGCGCCCAGCGGGCTAGCGGGACCTACAATGAGCAGTTCTTC.

This clone was observed a handful of times. The J gene is TRBJ2-3, the V gene TRBV5-6, with D perhaps matching TRBD2 (5 bases). Trimming stripped 4 bases from V and 5 bases from J, with 14 bases between. The germline CDR1 and CDR2 sequences are SGHDT and YYEEEE. The CDR3 consists of 14 residues. The CDR3 is CASSPGVYKDTQYF. In DNA form, the CDR3 reads TGTGCCAGCAGCCCCGGGGTCTACAAAGATACGCAGTATTTT.

The rearrangement joins TRBV4-1 to TRBJ1-2; a weak D match, TRBD1 (5 bases). Per the germline V gene, CDR1 is MGHRA and CDR2 is YSYEKL. The length of the CDR3 is 16 residues. Trimming shortened V by 3 bases and J by 5 bases, and 19 bases separated the two germline ends. This CDR3 is CASSHEPGLHLYGYTF. CDR3 DNA sequence: TGCGCCAGCAGCCACGAACCGGGACTGCACTTGTATGGCTACACCTTC.

CDR3 loop: CASSPDRVNGYTF. The CDR3 nucleotides read TGTGCCAGCAGCCCGGACAGGGTAAACGGCTACACCTTC. The chain uses TRBV6-5 and TRBJ1-2, with 8 bases matching TRBD1. The CDR3 loop spans 13 amino acids. CDR1 and CDR2 (germline): MNHEY, SVGAGI. V lost 6 bases, J lost 8 bases, and 8 bases stayed unmatched.

This chain uses TRBV27 with TRBJ1-2; D gene unclear. Looked up from germline, CDR1 is MNHEY and CDR2 is SMNVEV (reference sequence). The length of the CDR3 is 16 residues. V gave up 5 bases and J gave up 3 bases, with 19 bases separating them. CDR3 residues: CASSPVEEVWDYGYTF. The CDR3 DNA reads TGTGCCAGCAGTCCCGTGGAGGAAGTTTGGGACTATGGCTACACCTTC.

This clone was seen a few times. The chain is built from TRBV5-1 and TRBJ2-5; D gene uncertain. Germline lookup yields CDR1 SGHRS and CDR2 YFSETQ. V shed 4 bases and J shed 3 bases, with 13 bases lying between them. CDR3 size: 14 residues. CDR3 region: CASSLVTVKETQYF. CDR3 bases: TGCGCCAGCAGCCTGGTCACGGTTAAAGAGACCCAGTACTTC.